This T cell receptor beta chain was captured by sequencing in a study of cytomegalovirus exposure and HLA in healthy donors (dated by TCRdb to 2016 to 2017). At the level of the whole study: An earlier analysis of approximately 550 of the donors reported approximately 290 Gb of sequence data and more than 90 million unique TCR beta sequences from 150 million to 200 million T cells. Roughly 300 gigabases of sequencing data and about 92 million unique TCR sequences made up an early release that covered approximately 700 HLA-typed donors. The genetic ancestry cluster associated with self-reported Caucasian donors included approximately 85% of the 398 genotyped donors. The study was designed to test whether signatures of past pathogen exposure could be identified by cataloging public T cell receptors. Using immunosequencing, the study profiled T cell repertoires from approximately 700 subjects and related those repertoires to cytomegalovirus serostatus. A separate validation cohort of over a hundred different subjects was used in addition to the approximately 670-subject first cohort. The study combined high-throughput TCR immunosequencing, statistical association of individual TCRs with disease status, and machine learning to predict cytomegalovirus infection status. A later analysis re-analyzed previously published TCR beta repertoires from 600 to 850 donors and added high-resolution HLA genotyping to study TCR occurrence patterns. The later analysis used no new phenotypic data to find candidate immune exposures, relying instead on TCR beta sequences and their occurrence across donors. In an earlier analysis of 587 of the donors, high-throughput TCR beta sequencing was used to judge whether each TCR beta V gene segment behaved as functional or pseudogenic. Alongside the repertoire data, information on donor age, sex, ethnicity and CMV serostatus was compiled. A later genetic analysis used genome-wide SNP genotypes for about 55% of the 666 donors, treating that subset as a discovery cohort. Every repertoire in the discovery cohort had been generated on one and the same sequencing platform. HLA typing covered class I and class II loci at four-digit resolution. The number of typed donors differed by locus: roughly 629-630 for A, B, C, DRB1 and DQB1; approximately 530 for DQA1; some 610 for DPA1; and roughly 490 for DPB1. Roughly 5 DR-DQ haplotypes were handled as single units for association and clustering, since linkage in the cohort was strong. Among a few hundred genotyped donors of the cohort, an average of around 240,000 unique TCR beta nucleotide sequences were sequenced per donor, roughly a sixth of them non-productive.

As to this clone: Its antigen is unknown. One base away there is no much larger clone; base qualities are not given.

The library was obtained by the immunoSEQ multiplex PCR assay. A mixture of 60 forward primers for TCR Vbeta segments and 13 reverse primers for TCR Jbeta segments was used in the multiplex PCR. A multiplex PCR assay on genomic DNA amplified the CDR3 region of rearranged TCR beta genes. Amplified TCR beta libraries were sequenced as 87-base-pair reads on the Illumina HiSeq System. In the original analysis: Across the roughly 640 repertoires, a later analysis counted 60 million to 90 million unique TCR beta chains, roughly 11 million of which were shared by at least two donors. To remove PCR and sequencing errors, raw reads were error-corrected and collapsed into unique sequences using a nearest-neighbor algorithm that merged closely related sequences. CDR3 sequences were aligned to IMGT reference sequences to assign V, D and J gene segments. For a sequence to be retained, a match of at least six nucleotides to both a V gene segment and a J gene segment was required. Rearrangements were called productive when the CDR3 lacked stop codons and stayed in frame with V and J; all others were non-productive. Following IMGT convention, CDR3 was defined as the stretch from the second conserved V-encoded cysteine up to the conserved J-encoded phenylalanine. The earlier analysis of a few hundred of the donors excluded sequences that lacked an unambiguous match to a single V gene segment. An earlier analysis of a few hundred of the donors called V segments functional above 56.7% productive rearrangements and segregating when the between-donor standard deviation exceeded 5%. A statistical classification framework was developed to diagnose cytomegalovirus status using the catalog of TCR beta chain sequences. V and J gene assignment, in a later analysis, came from comparing TCR nucleotide sequences with IMGT/GENE-DB human TR gene sequences. The TCRdist pipeline was used in a later analysis to assign CDR3 sequences and most-parsimonious VDJ recombination scenarios. In a later analysis, each TCR beta chain was defined by its CDR3 amino acid sequence together with its V-gene family, and reads lacking a unique V-gene family were excluded. As a way to deal with suspected cross-contamination and a sequencing artifact, a later analysis dropped hundreds of nucleotide sequences that were highly shared and had low generation probability. In a later analysis, a clonal expansion index was calculated for each public chain from normalized within-repertoire ranks of inferred template counts. A later analysis computed generation probabilities with a VDJ recombination model fitted to out-of-frame rearrangements, and checked the results against IGoR. A later analysis scored TCR-TCR, TCR-HLA and TCR-CMV co-occurrence with hypergeometric tests, applying a repertoire-size bias correction to TCR pairs. To estimate false discovery rates, a later analysis permuted the HLA or CMV assignments 20 times. In a later analysis, co-occurring TCRs were grouped using DBSCAN, with TCRdist sequence similarity added in when clustering inside HLA-allele-positive subsets. Repertoires with fewer than 30,000 or more than 120,000 public chains were left out of co-occurrence clustering, as were five repertoires with anomalous nucleotide sharing. TCRdb carries this immuneACCESS record with in-frame sequences only. Its versions omit some clonotypes, under half of them owing to an unresolved V gene in the studies checked, with the rest unexplained. D and trimming come from the DNA, and the V and J calls and clone size come from that table. In this sample the table shows 170,000 or so clones, around four fifths of which occur a single time. Approximately 1.5% of the sample goes to the ten largest clones.

Including cysteine and phenylalanine, the CDR3 has 13 amino acids. Only the CDR3 portion is preserved as DNA: 39 bases, with reading frame beginning at the first base. CDR1 and CDR2 were assigned from the germline V gene as MDHEN and SYDVKM. V is trimmed back by 7 bases and J by 8 bases, and the junction contains 10 bases that no gene match accounts for. Broad study findings and their caveats: A further reported finding was that TCR beta sequences accurately predicted the HLA-A and HLA-B alleles for most subjects in the first cohort. According to the authors, the approach could potentially be generalized to other disease states and immunological phenotypes. Roughly uniform sequencing depth across donors was assumed in presence/absence analyses, although this assumption may not hold. Because the 87-base-pair reads could not distinguish some IMGT-functional V segments, including TRBV6-2 and TRBV6-3, those segments were excluded. The earlier analysis of approximately 560 of the donors excluded roughly 17 rarely observed V segments, including chromosome 9 orphons, because counts were too low. The study gave a list of over 150 TCR beta chains associated with cytomegalovirus. According to a later analysis, most CMV-associated TCR beta chains appeared to be HLA-restricted, and the HLA associations seemed to be driven largely by CMV exposure. Specific HLA alleles were associated with roughly 16,000 TCR beta sequences at a false discovery rate of 0.05 in a later analysis. Most TCR sequences were seen in very few donors, while some public TCRs were found in many individuals. A later analysis found that TCR association rates varied across HLA loci, with DRB1 alleles showing the most associated TCRs and HLA-C alleles the fewest. Linkage disequilibrium might explain the correlated functional status among segregating V segments, but an unknown experimental factor could not be excluded. A cluster of highly shared sequence variants was judged likely to be a technical artifact of the sequencing pipeline. Compared with equally common non-associated chains, HLA-associated TCR beta chains in a later analysis were more clonally expanded and had lower generation probabilities. The classifier was reported to diagnose cytomegalovirus status with high specificity and sensitivity in both the original and validation cohorts. A later genetic analysis associated a missense DCLRE1C variant with V-gene and J-gene trimming of TCR beta chains, and an independent cohort replicated the association. When HLA alleles, especially DR and DQ, strongly co-occurred, TCR associations were difficult to assign to individual alleles. According to a later analysis, parvovirus B19, influenza, CMV and Epstein-Barr virus appeared linked to several top co-occurrence clusters. Because HLA typing was missing for some donors at each locus, association tests included only the typed subset. The only immune exposure information available for the cohort was CMV serostatus. In vitro tests confirmed that a few of the cytomegalovirus-associated TCR beta chains recognize cytomegalovirus antigens. In an earlier analysis of several hundred of the donors, most TCR beta V segments were observed in productive rearrangements about 87% or about 30% of the time, broadly matching IMGT annotations. The cohort was sequenced for TCR beta chains only, and without alpha or paired-chain data the features that could be detected were limited. According to a later genetic analysis, donors in an Asian-associated ancestry cluster had fewer N-insertions in productive TCRs than the approximately 630-donor mean.

The cohort was made up of roughly 670 healthy bone marrow donors. All cohort members were sampled while nominally healthy, although unrecorded immune exposures were likely present. The donor tested CMV seropositive and was one of the 289 seropositive cohort members. A peripheral blood sample was provided by each donor, and peripheral blood mononuclear cells were used for TCR beta sequencing. The Qiagen DNeasy Blood Extraction Kit was used to extract genomic DNA from the blood cell samples. The chain is assembled from TRBV28 and TRBJ1-2; the central 7 bases match TRBD1. The source is a woman in her twenties or thirties in good health and CMV-seropositive. Sequencing used PBMCs. CDR3 protein: CASNLDRDNGYTF. The base sequence is TGTGCCAGCAACCTTGACAGGGATAACGGCTACACCTTC.